The rows below give T cell receptor beta chains drawn from one sample of a study of blood T cell repertoires in COVID-19. The data were produced by immunoSEQ multiplex PCR, yet TCRdb's version contains in-frame clones alone and is incomplete. This sample has about 370,000 clones, with 85% to 90% found just once. Specimen: PBMCs or T cells enriched from blood (not recorded which). These receptors were collected from a man between 18 and 29 years old who had recovered from COVID-19. The CDR3 runs from the conserved cysteine through the conserved F or W. A D gene is named only where the DNA matches it firmly. The size entry is marked missing in some rows and otherwise reads once, few, many or a size class.

>TRBJ2-7|NA|NA|TRBV7-6
CASSRGTGSSYEQYF
TGTGCCAGCAGTCGCGGGACTGGATCCTCCTACGAGCAGTACTTC
>TRBJ2-3|once|NA|TRBV19
CASPPPGARTDTQYF
TGTGCCAGCCCCCCCCCAGGGGCACGCACAGATACGCAGTATTTT
>TRBJ2-5|NA|TRBD2|TRBV5-4
CASSSRLRAGGQETQYF
TGTGCCAGCAGCTCACGACTTCGAGCGGGAGGCCAAGAGACCCAGTACTTC
>TRBJ2-5|NA|NA|TRBV12-5
CASGPSGETQYF
TGTGCTAGTGGTCCATCAGGGGAGACCCAGTACTTC
>TRBJ2-4|NA|TRBD2|TRBV29-1
CSVTGTSGENIQYF
TGCAGCGTTACCGGGACTAGCGGGGAAAACATTCAGTACTTC
>TRBJ2-1|NA|TRBD2|TRBV11-2
CASSSIFQFFGRADNEQFF
TGTGCCAGCAGCTCCATCTTTCAGTTTTTCGGGAGGGCTGACAATGAGCAGTTCTTC
>TRBJ2-1|NA|TRBD2|TRBV3-1/TRBV3-2
CASTSGLGTYNEQFF
TGTGCCAGCACCTCGGGACTAGGAACGTACAATGAGCAGTTCTTC
>TRBJ1-4|NA|TRBD1|TRBV19
CASTKGQGEKLFF
TGTGCCAGTACTAAAGGACAGGGAGAAAAACTGTTTTTT
>TRBJ1-5|NA|NA|TRBV18
CASSPNDRTLHQPQHF
TGTGCCAGCTCACCCAACGACAGGACACTCCATCAGCCCCAGCATTTT
>TRBJ1-1|few|TRBD1|TRBV4-2
CASSQRIGQGANTEAFF
TGTGCCAGCAGCCAGCGGATCGGACAGGGGGCGAACACTGAAGCTTTCTTT
>TRBJ1-3|once|NA|TRBV5-1
CASSLGGFGNTIYF
TGCGCCAGCAGCTTGGGGGGCTTTGGAAACACCATATATTTT
>TRBJ1-1|NA|TRBD1|TRBV9
CASSAQGAVNTEAFF
TGTGCCAGCAGCGCTCAGGGGGCAGTGAACACTGAAGCTTTCTTT
>TRBJ1-1|NA|NA|TRBV11-2
CASSLWGRGTEAFF
TGTGCCAGCAGCTTATGGGGGCGCGGCACTGAAGCTTTCTTT
>TRBJ2-7|NA|NA|TRBV5-5
CASSLDGYEQYF
TGTGCCAGCAGCTTGGACGGGTACGAGCAGTACTTC
>TRBJ2-1|once|TRBD1|TRBV11-3
CASSLGTGANNEQFF
TGTGCCAGCAGCTTAGGGACAGGGGCTAACAATGAGCAGTTCTTC
>TRBJ1-1|NA|TRBD1|TRBV7-9
CASNTDRGREAFF
TGTGCCAGCAACACGGACAGGGGGCGCGAAGCTTTCTTT
>TRBJ1-3|NA|NA|TRBV3-1/TRBV3-2
CASSQVYRQNTIYF
TGTGCCAGCAGCCAAGTTTACAGGCAGAACACCATATATTTT
>TRBJ2-1|NA|TRBD1|TRBV18
CASSPGQEINEQFF
TGTGCCAGCTCACCAGGACAGGAGATTAATGAGCAGTTCTTC
>TRBJ1-1|NA|NA|TRBV18
CASSPRGVNTEAFF
TGTGCCAGCTCACCACGGGGCGTGAACACTGAAGCTTTCTTT
>TRBJ2-7|NA|TRBD1|TRBV28
CASSFRGQADYEQYF
TGTGCCAGCAGTTTCCGAGGACAGGCTGACTACGAGCAGTACTTC
>TRBJ1-2|NA|TRBD1|TRBV6-2/TRBV6-3
CASSYSLNRGNTGYTF
TGTGCCAGCAGTTACTCTTTAAACAGGGGAAATACTGGCTACACCTTC
>TRBJ2-1|NA|NA|TRBV9
CASSGGRGFYNEQFF
TGTGCCAGCAGCGGAGGTAGGGGATTCTACAATGAGCAGTTCTTC
>TRBJ1-1|NA|TRBD1|TRBV18
CASSLNRDRGLAEAFF
TGTGCCAGCTCACTTAACCGGGACAGGGGGCTTGCTGAAGCTTTCTTT
>TRBJ2-5|NA|NA|TRBV10-3
CAISESTLGGWRVGETQYF
TGTGCCATCAGTGAGTCGACTCTGGGTGGTTGGAGGGTAGGAGAGACCCAGTACTTC
>TRBJ2-7|NA|NA|TRBV5-1
CASSLAFNLYEQYF
TGCGCCAGCAGCTTGGCCTTCAACTTATACGAGCAGTACTTC
>TRBJ2-5|NA|NA|TRBV19
CASSIGGHGGETQYF
TGTGCCAGTAGTATAGGTGGGCATGGAGGAGAGACCCAGTACTTC
>TRBJ1-2|NA|NA|TRBV5-1
CASSLAAGYGYTF
TGCGCCAGCAGCTTGGCTGCAGGCTATGGCTACACCTTC
>TRBJ2-3|once|NA|TRBV27
CASSLSRGYTQYF
TGTGCCAGCAGTTTATCGAGGGGGTATACGCAGTATTTT
>TRBJ1-2|NA|TRBD1|TRBV10-1
CASSYGTDYGYTF
TGCGCCAGCAGTTACGGGACAGATTATGGCTACACCTTC
>TRBJ1-1|few|NA|TRBV2
CASSEPALRMNTEAFF
TGTGCCAGCAGTGAACCCGCGTTGAGGATGAACACTGAAGCTTTCTTT
>TRBJ2-5|NA|NA|TRBV5-6
CASSLGQQETQYF
TGTGCCAGCAGCTTGGGACAGCAAGAGACCCAGTACTTC
>TRBJ2-5|NA|NA|TRBV6-5
CASSTRRLGQETQYF
TGTGCCAGCAGTACCCGTCGACTAGGGCAAGAGACCCAGTACTTC
>TRBJ2-3|NA|NA|TRBV28
CASKEGQPSDTQYF
TGTGCCAGCAAGGAGGGACAGCCCTCAGATACGCAGTATTTT
>TRBJ1-2|NA|NA|TRBV3-1/TRBV3-2
CASSQDYGTGFDYTF
TGTGCCAGCAGCCAAGATTACGGGACTGGTTTTGACTACACCTTC
>TRBJ1-6|NA|NA|TRBV6-5
CASSYSSTGQSPLHF
TGTGCCAGCAGTTACTCGTCAACAGGGCAGTCACCCCTCCACTTT
>TRBJ2-3|NA|TRBD1|TRBV2
CASTGQGGTDTQYF
TGTGCCAGCACCGGACAGGGGGGAACAGATACGCAGTATTTT
>TRBJ1-5|NA|NA|TRBV5-1
CASSLDVGGGQPQHF
TGCGCCAGCAGCTTGGATGTCGGAGGTGGGCAGCCCCAGCATTTT
>TRBJ2-2|NA|TRBD1|TRBV24-1
CATSDGTGVTGELFF
TGTGCCACCAGTGATGGGACAGGGGTAACCGGGGAGCTGTTTTTT
>TRBJ1-2|once|NA|TRBV28
CASSRPSQGGYGYTF
TGTGCCAGCAGTCGCCCCTCGCAGGGAGGGTATGGCTACACCTTC
>TRBJ1-6|NA|TRBD1|TRBV7-9
CASSPTGDHNSPLHF
TGTGCCAGCAGCCCGACAGGGGACCATAATTCACCCCTCCACTTT
>TRBJ2-2|NA|NA|TRBV3-1/TRBV3-2
CASGGYRELFF
TGTGCCAGCGGAGGGTATAGGGAGCTGTTTTTT
>TRBJ2-1|NA|NA|TRBV7-2
CASSLFGQGTGEQFF
TGTGCCAGCAGCTTATTTGGGCAGGGAACGGGTGAGCAGTTCTTC
>TRBJ1-5|NA|NA|TRBV6-5
CASRTNQPQHF
TGTGCCAGCAGGACTAATCAGCCCCAGCATTTT
>TRBJ2-7|NA|TRBD1|TRBV7-9
CASSLGQGVLYEQYF
TGTGCCAGCAGCTTAGGTCAGGGGGTCCTCTACGAGCAGTACTTC
>TRBJ1-1|NA|NA|TRBV4-1
CASSLSTGLEAFF
TGCGCCAGCAGTCTATCAACAGGGCTTGAAGCTTTCTTT